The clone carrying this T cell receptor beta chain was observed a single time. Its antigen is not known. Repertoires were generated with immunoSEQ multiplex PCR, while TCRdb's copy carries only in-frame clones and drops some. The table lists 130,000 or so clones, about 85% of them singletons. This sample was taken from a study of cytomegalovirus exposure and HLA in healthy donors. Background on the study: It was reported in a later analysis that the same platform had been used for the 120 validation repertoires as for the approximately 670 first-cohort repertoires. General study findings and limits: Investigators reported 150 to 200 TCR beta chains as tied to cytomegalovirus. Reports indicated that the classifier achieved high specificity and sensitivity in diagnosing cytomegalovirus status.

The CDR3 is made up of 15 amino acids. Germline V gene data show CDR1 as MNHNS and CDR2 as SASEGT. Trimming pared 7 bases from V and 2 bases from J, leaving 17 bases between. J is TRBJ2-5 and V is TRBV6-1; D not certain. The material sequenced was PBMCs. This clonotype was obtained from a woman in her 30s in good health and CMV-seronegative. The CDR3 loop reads CASMAGWAPQETQYF. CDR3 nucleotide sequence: TGTGCCAGCATGGCCGGTTGGGCACCACAAGAGACCCAGTACTTC.